This entry concerns a single T cell receptor (beta chain). As yet, its antigen is unknown. The data stem from a study of OX40 agonist ivuxolimab in advanced cancers. Study-wide results and limits: At 0.1 to 3.0 mg/kg and by week 6, CD4+ and CD8+ T cells in the blood had expanded clonally.

Researchers took blood at baseline, on cycle 4 day 1, and on cycle 7 day 1. Assay used: immunoSEQ multiplex PCR; TCRdb lists only in-frame clones, some missing. The sample contains tens of thousands of clones, approximately 90% of which appear only once. CDR3 size: 15 residues. The junction had 7 bases not matched to a gene; V was cut back by 6 bases and J by 2 bases. Germline values: CDR1 LNHNV, CDR2 YYDKDF (reference sequence). The source is an adult with an advanced solid tumor such as melanoma, head and neck, liver or kidney cancer. The gene calls are TRBV15 and TRBJ1-5, with 7 bases aligning to TRBD1. The sample here was CD4+ or CD8+ T cells sorted from blood, taken in a trial of the OX40 agonist ivuxolimab. CDR3: CATRTDREGNQPQHF. Written as DNA, the CDR3 is TGTGCCACCAGAACTGACAGGGAAGGCAATCAGCCCCAGCATTTT.